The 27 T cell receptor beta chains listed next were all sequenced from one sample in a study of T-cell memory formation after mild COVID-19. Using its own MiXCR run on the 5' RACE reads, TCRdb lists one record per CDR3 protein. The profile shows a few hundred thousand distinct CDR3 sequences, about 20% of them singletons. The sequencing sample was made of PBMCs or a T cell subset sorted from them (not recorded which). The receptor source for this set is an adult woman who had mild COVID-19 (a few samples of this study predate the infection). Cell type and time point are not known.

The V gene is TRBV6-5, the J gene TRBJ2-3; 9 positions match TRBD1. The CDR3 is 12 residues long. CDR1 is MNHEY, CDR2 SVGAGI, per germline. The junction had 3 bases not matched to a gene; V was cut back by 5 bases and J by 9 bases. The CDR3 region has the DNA TGTGCCAGCAGTGGCGGACAGGGGACGCAGTATTTT. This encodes CASSGGQGTQYF.

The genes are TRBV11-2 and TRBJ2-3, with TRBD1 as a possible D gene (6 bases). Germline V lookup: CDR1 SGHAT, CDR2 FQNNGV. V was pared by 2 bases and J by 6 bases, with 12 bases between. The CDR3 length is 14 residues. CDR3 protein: CASSLNRVADTQYF. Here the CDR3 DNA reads TGTGCCAGCAGCTTAAACAGGGTTGCGGATACGCAGTATTTT.

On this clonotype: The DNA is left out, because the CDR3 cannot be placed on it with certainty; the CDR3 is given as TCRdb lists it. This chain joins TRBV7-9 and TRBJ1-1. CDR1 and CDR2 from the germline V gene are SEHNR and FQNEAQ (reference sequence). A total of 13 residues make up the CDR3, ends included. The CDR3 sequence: CASILDSNTEAFF.

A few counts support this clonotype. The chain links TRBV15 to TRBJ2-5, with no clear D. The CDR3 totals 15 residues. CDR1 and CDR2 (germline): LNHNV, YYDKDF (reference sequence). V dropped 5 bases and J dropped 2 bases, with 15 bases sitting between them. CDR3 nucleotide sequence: TGTGCCACCAGCCCTGGCCAGCTCAGACAAGAGACCCAGTACTTC. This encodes CATSPGQLRQETQYF.

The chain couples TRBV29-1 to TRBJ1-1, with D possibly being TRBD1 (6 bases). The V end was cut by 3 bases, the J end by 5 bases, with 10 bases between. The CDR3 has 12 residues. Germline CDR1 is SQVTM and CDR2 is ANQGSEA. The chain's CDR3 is CSVEGGRTEAFF. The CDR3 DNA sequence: TGCAGCGTTGAGGGGGGGCGGACTGAAGCTTTCTTT. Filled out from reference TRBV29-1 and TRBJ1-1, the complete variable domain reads SAVISQKPSRDICQRGTSLTIQCQVDSQVTMMFWYRQQPGQSLTLIATANQGSEATYESGFVIDKFPISRPNLTFSTLTVSNMSPEDSSIYLCSVEGGRTEAFFGQGTRLTVV.

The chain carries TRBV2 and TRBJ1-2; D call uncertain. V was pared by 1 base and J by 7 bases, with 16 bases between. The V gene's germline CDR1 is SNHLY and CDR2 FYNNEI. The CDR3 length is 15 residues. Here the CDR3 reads CASSEDPGVVGGYTF. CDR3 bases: TGTGCCAGCAGTGAAGACCCCGGCGTAGTGGGTGGCTACACCTTC. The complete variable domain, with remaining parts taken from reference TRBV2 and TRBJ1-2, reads EPEVTQTPSHQVTQMGQEVILRCVPISNHLYFYWYRQILGQKVEFLVSFYNNEISEKSEIFDDQFSVERPDGSNFTLKIRSTKLEDSAMYFCASSEDPGVVGGYTFGSGTRLTVV.

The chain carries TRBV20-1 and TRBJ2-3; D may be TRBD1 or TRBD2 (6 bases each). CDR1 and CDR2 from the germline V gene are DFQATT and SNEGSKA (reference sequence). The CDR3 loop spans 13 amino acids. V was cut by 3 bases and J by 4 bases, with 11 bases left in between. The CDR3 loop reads CSARYREADTQYF. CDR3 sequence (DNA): TGCAGTGCTAGGTACAGGGAGGCAGATACGCAGTATTTT.

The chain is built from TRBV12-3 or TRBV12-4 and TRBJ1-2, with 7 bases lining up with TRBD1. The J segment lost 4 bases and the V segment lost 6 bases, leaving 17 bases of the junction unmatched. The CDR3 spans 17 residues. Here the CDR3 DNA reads TGTGCCAGCAGCTATGCAGACAATCGGGACAGTTTCTATGGCTACACCTTC. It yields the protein CASSYADNRDSFYGYTF.

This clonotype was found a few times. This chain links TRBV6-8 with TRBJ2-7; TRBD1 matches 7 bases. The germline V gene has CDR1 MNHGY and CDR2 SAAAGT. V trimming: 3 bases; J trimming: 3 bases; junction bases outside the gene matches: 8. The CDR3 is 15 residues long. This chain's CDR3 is CASSYGRGQHYEQYF. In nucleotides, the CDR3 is TGTGCCAGCAGTTATGGCCGGGGACAGCACTACGAGCAGTACTTC.

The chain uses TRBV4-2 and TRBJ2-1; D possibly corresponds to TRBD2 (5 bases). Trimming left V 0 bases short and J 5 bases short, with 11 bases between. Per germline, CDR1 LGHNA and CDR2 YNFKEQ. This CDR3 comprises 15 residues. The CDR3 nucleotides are TGTGCCAGCAGCCAAGATGTGACTATAGACAATGAGCAGTTCTTC. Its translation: CASSQDVTIDNEQFF.

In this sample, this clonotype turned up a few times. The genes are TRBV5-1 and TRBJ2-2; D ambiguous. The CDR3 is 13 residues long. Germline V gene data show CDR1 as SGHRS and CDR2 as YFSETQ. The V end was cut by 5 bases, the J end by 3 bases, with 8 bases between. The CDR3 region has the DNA TGCGCCAGCAGTGCGGTGCACACCGGGGAGCTGTTTTTT. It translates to CASSAVHTGELFF.

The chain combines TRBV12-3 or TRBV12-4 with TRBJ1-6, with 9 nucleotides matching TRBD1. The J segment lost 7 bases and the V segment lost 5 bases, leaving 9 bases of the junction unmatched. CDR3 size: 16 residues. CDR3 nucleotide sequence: TGTGCCAGCAGTCCCGGGACAGGGAAGAAGAATTCACCCCTCCACTTT. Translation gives CASSPGTGKKNSPLHF.

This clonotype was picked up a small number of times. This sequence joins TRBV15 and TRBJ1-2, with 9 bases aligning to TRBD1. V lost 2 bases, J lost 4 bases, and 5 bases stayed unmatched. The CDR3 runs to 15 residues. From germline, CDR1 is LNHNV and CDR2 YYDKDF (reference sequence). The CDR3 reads CATSRTGGGIYGYTF. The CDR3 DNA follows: TGTGCCACCAGCAGAACAGGGGGCGGGATCTATGGCTACACCTTC. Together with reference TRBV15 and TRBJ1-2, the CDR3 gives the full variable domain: DAMVIQNPRYQVTQFGKPVTLSCSQTLNHNVMYWYQQKSSQAPKLLFHYYDKDFNNEADTPDNFQSRRPNTSFCFLDIRSPGLGDTAMYLCATSRTGGGIYGYTFGSGTRLTVV.

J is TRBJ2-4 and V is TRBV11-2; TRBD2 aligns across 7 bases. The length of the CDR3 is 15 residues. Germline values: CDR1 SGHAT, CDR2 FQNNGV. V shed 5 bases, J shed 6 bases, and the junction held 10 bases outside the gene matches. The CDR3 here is CASSPGGGSRNIQYF. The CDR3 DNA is TGTGCCAGCAGCCCCGGCGGGGGTTCCCGAAACATTCAGTACTTC.

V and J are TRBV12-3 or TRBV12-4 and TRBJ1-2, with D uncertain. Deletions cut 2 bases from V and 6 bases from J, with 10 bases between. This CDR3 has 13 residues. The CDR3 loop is CASSLRRLNGYTF. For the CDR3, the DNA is TGTGCCAGCAGTTTAAGGCGGCTTAATGGCTACACCTTC.

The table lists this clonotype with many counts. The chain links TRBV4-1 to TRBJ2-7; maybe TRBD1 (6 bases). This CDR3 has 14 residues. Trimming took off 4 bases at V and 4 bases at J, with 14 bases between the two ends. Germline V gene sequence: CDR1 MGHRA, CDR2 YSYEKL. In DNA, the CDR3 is TGCGCCAGCAGCCGTGGCAGGGGTGTTTACGAGCAGTACTTC. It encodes CASSRGRGVYEQYF.

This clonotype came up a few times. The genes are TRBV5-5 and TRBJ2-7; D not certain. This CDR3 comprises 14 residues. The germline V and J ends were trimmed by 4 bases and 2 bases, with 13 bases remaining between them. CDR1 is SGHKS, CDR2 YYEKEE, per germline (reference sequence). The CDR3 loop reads CASSTAGPPYEQYF. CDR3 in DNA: TGTGCCAGCAGCACAGCAGGACCCCCCTACGAGCAGTACTTC.

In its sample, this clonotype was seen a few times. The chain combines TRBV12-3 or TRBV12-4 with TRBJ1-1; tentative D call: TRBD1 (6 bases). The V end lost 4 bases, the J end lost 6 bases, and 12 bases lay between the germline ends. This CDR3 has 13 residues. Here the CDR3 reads CASSWGAPPEAFF. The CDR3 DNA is TGTGCCAGCAGTTGGGGGGCGCCGCCTGAAGCTTTCTTT.

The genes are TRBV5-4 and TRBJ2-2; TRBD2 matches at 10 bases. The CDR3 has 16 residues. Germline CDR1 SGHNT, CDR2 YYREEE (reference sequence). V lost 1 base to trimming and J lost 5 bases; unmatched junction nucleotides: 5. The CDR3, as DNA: TGTGCCAGCAGCTTGCAGCGGGGGGGCCGGACCGGGGAGCTGTTTTTT. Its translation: CASSLQRGGRTGELFF.

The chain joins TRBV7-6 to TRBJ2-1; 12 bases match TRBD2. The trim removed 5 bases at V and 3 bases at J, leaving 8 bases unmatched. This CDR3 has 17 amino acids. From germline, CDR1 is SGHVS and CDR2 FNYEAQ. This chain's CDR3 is CASSRRLAGDNYNEQFF. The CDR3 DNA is TGTGCCAGCAGCCGCCGACTAGCGGGAGATAACTACAATGAGCAGTTCTTC.

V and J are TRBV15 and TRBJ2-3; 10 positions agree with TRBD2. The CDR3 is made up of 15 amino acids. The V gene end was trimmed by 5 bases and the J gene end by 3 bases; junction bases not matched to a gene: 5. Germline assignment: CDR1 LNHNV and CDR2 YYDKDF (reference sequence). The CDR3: CATSLQGLATDTQYF. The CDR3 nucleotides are TGTGCCACCAGCCTCCAGGGACTAGCGACAGATACGCAGTATTTT.

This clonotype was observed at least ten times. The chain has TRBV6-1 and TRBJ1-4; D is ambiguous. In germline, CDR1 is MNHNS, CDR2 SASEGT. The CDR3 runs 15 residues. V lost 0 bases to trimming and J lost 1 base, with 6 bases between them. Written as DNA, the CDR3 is TGTGCCAGCAGTGAAGCGGAGGGAACTAATGAAAAACTGTTTTTT. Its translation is CASSEAEGTNEKLFF.

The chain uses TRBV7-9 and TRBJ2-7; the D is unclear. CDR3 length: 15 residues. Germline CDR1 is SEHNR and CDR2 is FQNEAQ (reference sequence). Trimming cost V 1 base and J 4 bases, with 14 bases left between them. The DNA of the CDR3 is TGTGCCAGCAGCTTAGAGATCAATCTACAGTACGAGCAGTACTTC. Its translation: CASSLEINLQYEQYF.

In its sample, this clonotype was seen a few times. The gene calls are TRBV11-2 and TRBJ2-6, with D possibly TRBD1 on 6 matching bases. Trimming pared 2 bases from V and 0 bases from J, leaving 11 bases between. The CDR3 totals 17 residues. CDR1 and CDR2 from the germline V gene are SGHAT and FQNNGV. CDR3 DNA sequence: TGTGCCAGCAGCTTACAACAGGGCAGCTCTGGGGCCAACGTCCTGACTTTC. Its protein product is CASSLQQGSSGANVLTF.

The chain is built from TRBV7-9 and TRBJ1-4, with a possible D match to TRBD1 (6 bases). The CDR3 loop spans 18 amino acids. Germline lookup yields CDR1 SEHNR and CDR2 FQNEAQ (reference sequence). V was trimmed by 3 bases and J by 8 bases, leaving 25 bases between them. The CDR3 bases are TGTGCCAGCAGCTTCCCCAGGGATGGGGGCCCGCGGGAAGAAAAACTGTTTTTT. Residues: CASSFPRDGGPREEKLFF.

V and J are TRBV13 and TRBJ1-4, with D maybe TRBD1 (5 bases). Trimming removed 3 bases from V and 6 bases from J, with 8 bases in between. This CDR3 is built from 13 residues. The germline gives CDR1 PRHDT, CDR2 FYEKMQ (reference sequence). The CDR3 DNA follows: TGTGCCAGCAGCTTTTGGGACGATGAAAAACTGTTTTTT. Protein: CASSFWDDEKLFF.

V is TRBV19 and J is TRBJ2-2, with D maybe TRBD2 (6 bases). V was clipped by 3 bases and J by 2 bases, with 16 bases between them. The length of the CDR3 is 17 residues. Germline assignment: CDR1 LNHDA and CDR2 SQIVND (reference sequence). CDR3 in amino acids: CASSIAARGINTGELFF. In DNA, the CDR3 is TGTGCCAGTAGTATCGCCGCACGGGGGATAAACACCGGGGAGCTGTTTTTT. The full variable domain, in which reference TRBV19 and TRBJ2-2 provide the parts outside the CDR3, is DGGITQSPKYLFRKEGQNVTLSCEQNLNHDAMYWYRQDPGQGLRLIYYSQIVNDFQKGDIAEGYSVSREKKESFPLTVTSAQKNPTAFYLCASSIAARGINTGELFFGEGSRLTVL.